This T cell receptor (beta chain) was profiled in a study of early T cells in non-severe SARS-CoV-2 infection. Each CDR3 protein gets one entry after TCRdb re-called the 5' RACE reads with MiXCR. Here the sample spans roughly 28,000 distinct CDR3 sequences, about 4.5% being singletons. The ends lost 8 bases at V and 6 bases at J; junction bases unmatched: 10. CDR1 and CDR2 from the germline V gene are MDHEN and SYDVKM. The CDR3 covers 15 residues. The sequence was collected from an adult who was a healthcare worker with PCR-confirmed SARS-CoV-2 infection or an uninfected control (not recorded which). Sequenced input: whole blood. The genes are TRBV28 and TRBJ2-7; the match to TRBD2 covers 13 bases. CDR3 residues: CASCSGTSGESEQYF. CDR3 nucleotide sequence: TGTGCCAGCTGCTCTGGGACTAGCGGGGAGAGCGAGCAGTACTTC. Full variable domain (outside the CDR3, taken from reference TRBV28 and TRBJ2-7): DVKVTQSSRYLVKRTGEKVFLECVQDMDHENMFWYRQDPGLGLRLIYFSYDVKMKEKGDIPEGYSVSREKKERFSLILESASTNQTSMYLCASCSGTSGESEQYFGPGTRLTVT.